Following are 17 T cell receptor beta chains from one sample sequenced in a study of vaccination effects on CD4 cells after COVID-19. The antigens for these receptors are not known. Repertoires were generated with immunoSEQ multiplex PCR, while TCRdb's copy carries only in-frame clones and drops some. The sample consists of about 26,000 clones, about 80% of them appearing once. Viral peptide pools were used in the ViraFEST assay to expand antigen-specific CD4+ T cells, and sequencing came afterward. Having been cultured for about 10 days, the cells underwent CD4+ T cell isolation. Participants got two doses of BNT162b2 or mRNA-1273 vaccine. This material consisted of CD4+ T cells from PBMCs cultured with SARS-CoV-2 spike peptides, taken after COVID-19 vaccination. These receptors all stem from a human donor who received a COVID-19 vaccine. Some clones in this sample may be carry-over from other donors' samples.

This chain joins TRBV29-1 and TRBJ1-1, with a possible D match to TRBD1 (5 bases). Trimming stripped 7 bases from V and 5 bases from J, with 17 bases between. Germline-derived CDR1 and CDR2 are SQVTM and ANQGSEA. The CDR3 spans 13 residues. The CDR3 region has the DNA TGCAGCGCCTTAGGGGCCGGTGGAACTGAAGCTTTCTTT. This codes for CSALGAGGTEAFF.

In nucleotides, the CDR3 is TGTGCCAGCAGTTCGGGACAGGGGAATAGGGCCCTCCACTTT. Amino acid sequence: CASSSGQGNRALHF. V and J are TRBV2 and TRBJ1-6; 10 positions agree with TRBD1. Trimming cost V 5 bases and J 14 bases; bases outside gene matches: 9. Germline lookup yields CDR1 SNHLY and CDR2 FYNNEI. The CDR3 spans 14 residues. Complete variable domain (other parts from reference TRBV2 and TRBJ1-6): EPEVTQTPSHQVTQMGQEVILRCVPISNHLYFYWYRQILGQKVEFLVSFYNNEISEKSEIFDDQFSVERPDGSNFTLKIRSTKLEDSAMYFCASSSGQGNRALHFGNGTRLTVT.

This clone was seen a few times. CDR3 in amino acids: CASSARPGSPNYGYTF. CDR3 in DNA: TGTGCCAGCAGCGCAAGACCCGGATCCCCTAACTATGGCTACACCTTC. V gene TRBV2 combines with J gene TRBJ1-2, with D hard to call. The CDR3 loop spans 16 amino acids. V dropped 6 bases and J dropped 0 bases, with 17 bases sitting between them. Germline V CDR1 and CDR2: SNHLY, FYNNEI.

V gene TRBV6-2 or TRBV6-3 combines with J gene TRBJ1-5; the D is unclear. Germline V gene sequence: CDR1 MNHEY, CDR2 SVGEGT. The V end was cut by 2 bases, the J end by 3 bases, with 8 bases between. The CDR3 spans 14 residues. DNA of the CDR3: TGTGCCAGCAGTTACGGAGGGTCCAATCAGCCCCAGCATTTT. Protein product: CASSYGGSNQPQHF.

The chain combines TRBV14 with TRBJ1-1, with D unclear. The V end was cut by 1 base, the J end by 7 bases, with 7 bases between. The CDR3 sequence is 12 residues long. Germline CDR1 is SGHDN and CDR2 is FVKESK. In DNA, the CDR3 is TGTGCCAGCAGCCAAGGGCCCAATGAAGCTTTCTTT. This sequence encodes CASSQGPNEAFF.

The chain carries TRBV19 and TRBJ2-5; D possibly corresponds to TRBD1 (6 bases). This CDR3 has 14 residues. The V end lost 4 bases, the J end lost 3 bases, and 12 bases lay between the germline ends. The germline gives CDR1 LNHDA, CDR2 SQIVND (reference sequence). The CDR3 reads CASSTNRDKETQYF. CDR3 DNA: TGTGCCAGTAGTACCAACCGGGACAAAGAGACCCAGTACTTC.

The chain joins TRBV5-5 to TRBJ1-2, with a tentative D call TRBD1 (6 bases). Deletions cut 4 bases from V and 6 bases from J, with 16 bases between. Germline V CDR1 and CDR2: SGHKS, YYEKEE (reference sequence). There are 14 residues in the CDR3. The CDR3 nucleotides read TGTGCCAGCAGCCCACTTACAGGGAGCGATGGCTACACCTTC. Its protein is CASSPLTGSDGYTF.

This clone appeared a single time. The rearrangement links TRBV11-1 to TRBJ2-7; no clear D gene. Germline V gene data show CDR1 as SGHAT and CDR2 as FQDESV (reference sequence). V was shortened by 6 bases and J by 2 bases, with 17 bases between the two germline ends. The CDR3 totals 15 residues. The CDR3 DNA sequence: TGTGCCAGCAGTCCCAACTTCGAGAGGCCCTACGAGCAGTACGTC. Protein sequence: CASSPNFERPYEQYV.

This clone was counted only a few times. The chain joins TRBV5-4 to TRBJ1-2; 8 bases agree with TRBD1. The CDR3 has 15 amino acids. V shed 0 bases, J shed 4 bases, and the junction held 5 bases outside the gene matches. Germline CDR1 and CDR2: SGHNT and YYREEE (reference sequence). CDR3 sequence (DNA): TGTGCCAGCAGCTTGGCACCGGGACAGGCCTATGGCTACACCTTC. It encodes CASSLAPGQAYGYTF.

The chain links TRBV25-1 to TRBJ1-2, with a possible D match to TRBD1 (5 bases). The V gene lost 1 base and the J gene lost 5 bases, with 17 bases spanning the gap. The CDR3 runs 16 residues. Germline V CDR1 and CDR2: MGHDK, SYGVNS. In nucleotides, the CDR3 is TGTGCCAGCAGTGAATCAGGGTACACCTCCTTTTATGGCTACACCTTC. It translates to CASSESGYTSFYGYTF.

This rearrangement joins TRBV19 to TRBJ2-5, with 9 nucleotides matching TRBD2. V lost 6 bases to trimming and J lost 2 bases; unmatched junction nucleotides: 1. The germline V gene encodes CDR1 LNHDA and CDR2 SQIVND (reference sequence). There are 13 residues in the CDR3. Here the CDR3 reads CASRAGGQETQYF. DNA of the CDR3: TGTGCCAGTAGGGCGGGGGGGCAAGAGACCCAGTACTTC. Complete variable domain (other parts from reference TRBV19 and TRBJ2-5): DGGITQSPKYLFRKEGQNVTLSCEQNLNHDAMYWYRQDPGQGLRLIYYSQIVNDFQKGDIAEGYSVSREKKESFPLTVTSAQKNPTAFYLCASRAGGQETQYFGPGTRLLVL.

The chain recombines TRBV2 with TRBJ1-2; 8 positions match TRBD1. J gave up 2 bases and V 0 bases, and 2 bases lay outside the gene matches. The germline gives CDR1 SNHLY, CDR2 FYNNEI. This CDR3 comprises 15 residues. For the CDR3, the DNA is TGTGCCAGCAGTGAAGCCGGGACAGGAAACTATGGCTACACCTTC. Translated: CASSEAGTGNYGYTF.

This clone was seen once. DNA for the CDR3: TGTGCCAGATGGACTAGCGGGGGGGCAACGTCGAATCCAGATACGCAGTATTTT. This gives the protein CARWTSGGATSNPDTQYF. The V call is TRBV5-3, the J call TRBJ2-3, with TRBD2 identical over 15 bases. TRBV5-3 is designated an ORF whose function remains uncertain. This CDR3 has 18 residues. The J segment lost 4 bases and the V segment lost 7 bases, leaving 13 bases of the junction unmatched.

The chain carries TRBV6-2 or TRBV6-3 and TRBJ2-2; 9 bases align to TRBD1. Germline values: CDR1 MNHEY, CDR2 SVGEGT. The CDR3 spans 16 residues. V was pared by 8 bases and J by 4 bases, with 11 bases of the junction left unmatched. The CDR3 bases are TGTGCCAGCCGCCAAACCGGGACAGGGAGCACCGGGGAGCTGTTTTTT. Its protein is CASRQTGTGSTGELFF.

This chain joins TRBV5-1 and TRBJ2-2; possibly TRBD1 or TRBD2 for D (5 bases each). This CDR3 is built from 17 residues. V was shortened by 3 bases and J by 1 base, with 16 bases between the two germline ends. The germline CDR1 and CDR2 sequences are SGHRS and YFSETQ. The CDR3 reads CASSWDLSGLNTGELFF. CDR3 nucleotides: TGCGCCAGCAGCTGGGACCTCTCGGGGCTGAACACCGGGGAGCTGTTTTTT.

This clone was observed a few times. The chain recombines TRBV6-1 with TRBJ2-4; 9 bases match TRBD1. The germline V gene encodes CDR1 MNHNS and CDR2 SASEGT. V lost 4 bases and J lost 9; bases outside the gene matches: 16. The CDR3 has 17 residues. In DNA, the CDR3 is TGTGCCAGCAGTGGGGAGGACAGGGGATCGCCGCGAGGCATTCAGTACTTC. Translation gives CASSGEDRGSPRGIQYF.

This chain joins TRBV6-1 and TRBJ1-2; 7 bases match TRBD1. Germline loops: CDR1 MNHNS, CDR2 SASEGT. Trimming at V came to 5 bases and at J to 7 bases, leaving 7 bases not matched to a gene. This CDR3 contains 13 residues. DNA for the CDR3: TGTGCCAGCAGTTATGACAGGGTGGTTGGCTACACCTTC. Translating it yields CASSYDRVVGYTF.